The clone carrying this TCR beta chain was found a few times. What it recognizes is unknown. This sample stems from a study of cytomegalovirus exposure and HLA in healthy donors. The overall study: Both the 95 to 150 validation repertoires and the approximately 640 first-cohort repertoires used the same platform, as reported by a later analysis. Notes on the study in general: The study found most TCR sequences rare, yet found some public TCRs in many donors. Published work reported that the classifier diagnosed cytomegalovirus status with high specificity and sensitivity.

This table comes from immunoSEQ multiplex PCR, and its TCRdb copy is limited to in-frame clones, with some not included. The sample contains roughly 270,000 clones, roughly 90% of which appear only once. The sample taken for sequencing was PBMCs. This sequence originates from a young woman in good health and CMV-seronegative.

CDR3 in amino acids: CASSHDRGDGYTF. In nucleotides, the CDR3 is TGTGCCAGCAGCCACGACAGGGGAGATGGCTACACCTTC. The genes are TRBV5-6 and TRBJ1-2; 8 positions agree with TRBD1. The V segment lost 4 bases and the J segment 6 bases; nucleotides outside the gene matches: 5. The germline V gene encodes CDR1 SGHDT and CDR2 YYEEEE. The length of the CDR3 is 13 residues.